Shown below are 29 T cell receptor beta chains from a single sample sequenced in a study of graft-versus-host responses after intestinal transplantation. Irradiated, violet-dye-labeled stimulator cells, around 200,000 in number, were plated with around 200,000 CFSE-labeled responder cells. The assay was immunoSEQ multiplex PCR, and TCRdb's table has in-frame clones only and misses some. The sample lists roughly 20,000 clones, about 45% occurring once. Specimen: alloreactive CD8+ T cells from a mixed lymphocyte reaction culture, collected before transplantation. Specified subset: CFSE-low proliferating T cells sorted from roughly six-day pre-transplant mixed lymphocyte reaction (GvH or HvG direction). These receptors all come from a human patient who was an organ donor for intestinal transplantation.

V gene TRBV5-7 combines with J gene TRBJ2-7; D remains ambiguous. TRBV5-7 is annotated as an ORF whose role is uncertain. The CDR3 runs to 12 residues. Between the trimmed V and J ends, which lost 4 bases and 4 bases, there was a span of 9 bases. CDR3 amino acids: CASSHGTYEQYF. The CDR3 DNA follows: TGTGCCAGCAGCCACGGCACGTACGAGCAGTACTTC.

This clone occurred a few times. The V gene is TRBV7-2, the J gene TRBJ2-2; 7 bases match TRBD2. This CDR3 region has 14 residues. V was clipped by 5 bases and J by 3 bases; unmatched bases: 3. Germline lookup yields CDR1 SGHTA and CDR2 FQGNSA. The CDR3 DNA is TGTGCCAGCAGCGGGGGACTATACACCGGGGAGCTGTTTTTT. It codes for CASSGGLYTGELFF.

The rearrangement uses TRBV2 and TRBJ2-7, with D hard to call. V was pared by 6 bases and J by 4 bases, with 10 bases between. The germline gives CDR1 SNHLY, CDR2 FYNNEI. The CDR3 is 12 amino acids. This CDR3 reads CASSRTDYEQYF. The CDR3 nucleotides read TGTGCCAGCAGCCGGACGGATTACGAGCAGTACTTC.

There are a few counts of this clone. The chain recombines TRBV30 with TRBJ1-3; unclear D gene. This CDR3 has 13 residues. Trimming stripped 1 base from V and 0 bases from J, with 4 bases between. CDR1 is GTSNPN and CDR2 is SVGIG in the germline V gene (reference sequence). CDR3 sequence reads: CAWSGYSGNTIYF. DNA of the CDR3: TGTGCCTGGAGTGGTTACTCTGGAAACACCATATATTTT.

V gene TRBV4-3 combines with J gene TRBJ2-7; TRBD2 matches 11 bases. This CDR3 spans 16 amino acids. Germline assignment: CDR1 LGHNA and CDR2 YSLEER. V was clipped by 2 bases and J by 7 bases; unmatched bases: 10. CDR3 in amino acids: CASSQRLAGPPGEQYF. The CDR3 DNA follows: TGCGCCAGCAGCCAACGACTAGCGGGACCCCCCGGGGAGCAGTACTTC.

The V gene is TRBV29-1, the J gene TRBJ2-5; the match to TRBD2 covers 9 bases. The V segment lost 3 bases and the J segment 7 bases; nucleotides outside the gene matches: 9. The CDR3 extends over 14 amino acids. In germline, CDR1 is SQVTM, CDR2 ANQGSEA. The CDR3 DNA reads TGCAGCGTTGATCCGGGACTAGCACCTGGGACCCAGTACTTC. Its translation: CSVDPGLAPGTQYF.

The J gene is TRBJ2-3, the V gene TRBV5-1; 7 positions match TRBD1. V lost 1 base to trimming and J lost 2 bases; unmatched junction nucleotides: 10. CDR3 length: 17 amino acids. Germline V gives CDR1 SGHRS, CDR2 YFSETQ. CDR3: CASSLWGNRGPTDTQYF. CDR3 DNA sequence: TGCGCCAGCAGCTTGTGGGGAAACAGGGGCCCCACAGATACGCAGTATTTT.

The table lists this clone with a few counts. This CDR3 reads CATSRAPGTANYGYTF. The CDR3 DNA is TGTGCCACCAGCAGAGCTCCCGGGACAGCCAACTATGGCTACACCTTC. This chain connects TRBV15 to TRBJ1-2; 7 bases are a match to TRBD1. The CDR3 has 16 residues. V gave up 1 base and J gave up 2 bases; unmatched junction bases: 7. Per germline, CDR1 LNHNV and CDR2 YYDKDF (reference sequence).

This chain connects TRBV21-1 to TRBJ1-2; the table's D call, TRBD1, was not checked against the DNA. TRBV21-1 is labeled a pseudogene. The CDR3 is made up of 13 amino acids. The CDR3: CASSKTGVLGYTF. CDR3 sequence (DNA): TGTGCCAGCAGCAAGACAGGGGTATTAGGCTACACCTTC.

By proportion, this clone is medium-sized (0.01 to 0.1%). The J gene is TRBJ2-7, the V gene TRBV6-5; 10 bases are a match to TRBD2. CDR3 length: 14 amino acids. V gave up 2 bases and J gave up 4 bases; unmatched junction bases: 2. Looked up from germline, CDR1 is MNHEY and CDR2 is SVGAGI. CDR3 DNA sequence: TGTGCCAGCAGTTACGGTAGCGGGGGGTACGAGCAGTACTTC. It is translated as CASSYGSGGYEQYF.

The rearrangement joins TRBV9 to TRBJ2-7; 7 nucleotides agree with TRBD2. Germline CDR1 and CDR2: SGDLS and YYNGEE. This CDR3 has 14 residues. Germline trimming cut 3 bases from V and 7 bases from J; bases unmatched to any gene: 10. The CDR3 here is CASSGAGDSTEQYF. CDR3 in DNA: TGTGCCAGCAGCGGTGCGGGAGACTCTACGGAGCAGTACTTC. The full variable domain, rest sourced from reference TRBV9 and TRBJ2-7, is DSGVTQTPKHLITATGQRVTLRCSPRSGDLSVYWYQQSLDQGLQFLIQYYNGEERAKGNILERFSAQQFPDLHSELNLSSLELGDSALYFCASSGAGDSTEQYFGPGTRLTVT.

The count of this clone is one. The CDR3 DNA sequence: TGTGCCAGCAGCTTATCCGGACTAGCGGGAGTAGGCGAGCAGTACTTC. Encoded protein: CASSLSGLAGVGEQYF. The chain links TRBV7-6 to TRBJ2-7, with 13 positions matching TRBD2. This CDR3 region has 16 residues. The germline gives CDR1 SGHVS, CDR2 FNYEAQ. J lost 6 bases, V lost 2 bases, and 7 bases had no gene match.

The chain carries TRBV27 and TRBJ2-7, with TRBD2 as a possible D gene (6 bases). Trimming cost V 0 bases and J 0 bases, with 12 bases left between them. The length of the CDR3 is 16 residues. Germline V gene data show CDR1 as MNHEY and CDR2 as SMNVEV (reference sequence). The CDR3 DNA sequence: TGTGCCAGCAGTTTATCGGCGGGGAGGTCCTCCTACGAGCAGTACTTC. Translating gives CASSLSAGRSSYEQYF.

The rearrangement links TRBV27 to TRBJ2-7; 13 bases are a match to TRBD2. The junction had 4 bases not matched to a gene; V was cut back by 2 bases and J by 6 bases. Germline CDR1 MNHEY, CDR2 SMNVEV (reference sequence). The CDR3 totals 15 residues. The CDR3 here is CASSLGTSGNREQYF. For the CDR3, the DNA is TGTGCCAGCAGTTTAGGGACTAGCGGGAATCGCGAGCAGTACTTC.

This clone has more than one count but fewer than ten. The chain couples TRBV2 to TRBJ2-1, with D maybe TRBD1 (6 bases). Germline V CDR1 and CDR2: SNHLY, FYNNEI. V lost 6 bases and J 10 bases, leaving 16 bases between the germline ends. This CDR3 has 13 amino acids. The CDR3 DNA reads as TGTGCCAGCAGCAGAATACAGGGCGGAGAGCAGTTCTTC. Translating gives CASSRIQGGEQFF.

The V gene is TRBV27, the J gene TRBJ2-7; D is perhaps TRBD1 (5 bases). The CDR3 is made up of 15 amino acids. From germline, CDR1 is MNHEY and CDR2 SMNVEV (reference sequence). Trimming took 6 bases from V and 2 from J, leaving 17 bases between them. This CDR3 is CASSPFRQNTYEQYF. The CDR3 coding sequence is TGTGCCAGCAGCCCCTTTCGACAGAATACCTACGAGCAGTACTTC.

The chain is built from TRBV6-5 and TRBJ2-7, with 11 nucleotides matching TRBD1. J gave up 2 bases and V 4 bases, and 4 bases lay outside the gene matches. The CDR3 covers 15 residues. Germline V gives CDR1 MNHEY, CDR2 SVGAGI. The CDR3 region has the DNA TGTGCCAGCAGTTTGGGGGGACAGGGGGCCTACGAGCAGTACTTC. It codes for CASSLGGQGAYEQYF.

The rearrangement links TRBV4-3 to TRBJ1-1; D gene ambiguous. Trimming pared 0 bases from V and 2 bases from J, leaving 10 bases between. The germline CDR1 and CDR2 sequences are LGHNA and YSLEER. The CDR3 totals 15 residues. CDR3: CASSQEWRGNTEAFF. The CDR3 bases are TGCGCCAGCAGCCAAGAATGGCGGGGAAACACTGAAGCTTTCTTT.

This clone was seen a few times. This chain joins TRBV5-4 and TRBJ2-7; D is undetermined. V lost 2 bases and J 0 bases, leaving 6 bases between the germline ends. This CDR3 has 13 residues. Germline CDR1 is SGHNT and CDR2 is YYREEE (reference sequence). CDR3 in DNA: TGTGCCAGCAGCTTCGGTAGCTCCTACGAGCAGTACTTC. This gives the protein CASSFGSSYEQYF.

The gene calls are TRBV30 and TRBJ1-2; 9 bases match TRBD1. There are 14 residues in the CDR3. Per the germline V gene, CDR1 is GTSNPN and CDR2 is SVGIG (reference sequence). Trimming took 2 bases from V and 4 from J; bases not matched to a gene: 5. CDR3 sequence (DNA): TGTGCCTGGAGTTCGGACAGGGGCGTCTATGGCTACACCTTC. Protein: CAWSSDRGVYGYTF.

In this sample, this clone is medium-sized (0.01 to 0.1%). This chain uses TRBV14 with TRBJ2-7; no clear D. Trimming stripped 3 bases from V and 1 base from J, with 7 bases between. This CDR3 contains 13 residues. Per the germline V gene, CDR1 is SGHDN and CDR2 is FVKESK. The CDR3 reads CASSHYVSYEQYF. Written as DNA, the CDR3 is TGTGCCAGCAGCCATTATGTATCCTACGAGCAGTACTTC.

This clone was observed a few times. The CDR3 spells CASSRLPLARWTDTQYF. The CDR3 nucleotides are TGTGCCAGCAGCCGTCTACCACTAGCGAGGTGGACAGATACGCAGTATTTT. V and J are TRBV5-5 and TRBJ2-3, with 7 bases fitting TRBD2. CDR3 length: 17 residues. CDR1 and CDR2 from the germline V gene are SGHKS and YYEKEE (reference sequence). V lost 4 bases to trimming and J lost 3 bases; unmatched junction nucleotides: 14.

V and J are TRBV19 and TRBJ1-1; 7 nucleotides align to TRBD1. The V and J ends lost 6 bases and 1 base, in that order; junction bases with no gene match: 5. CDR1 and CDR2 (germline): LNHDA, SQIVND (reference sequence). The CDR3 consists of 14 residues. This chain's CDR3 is CASSAGGANTEAFF. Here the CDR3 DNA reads TGTGCCAGTAGCGCAGGGGGGGCGAACACTGAAGCTTTCTTT.

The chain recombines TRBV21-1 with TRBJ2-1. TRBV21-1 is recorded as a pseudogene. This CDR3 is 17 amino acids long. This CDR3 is CARNKEGPPGLNNEQFF. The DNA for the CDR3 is TGTGCCAGAAATAAAGAGGGCCCCCCGGGGCTTAACAATGAGCAGTTCTTC.

The CDR3 DNA reads TGCAGTGCCGCCCTAGCACATGAGCAGTTCTTC. Amino acid sequence: CSAALAHEQFF. This rearrangement joins TRBV20-1 to TRBJ2-1; perhaps TRBD2 as D (5 bases). The V gene lost 6 bases and the J gene lost 8 bases, with 11 bases spanning the gap. Germline lookup yields CDR1 DFQATT and CDR2 SNEGSKA (reference sequence). The CDR3 sequence is 11 residues long.

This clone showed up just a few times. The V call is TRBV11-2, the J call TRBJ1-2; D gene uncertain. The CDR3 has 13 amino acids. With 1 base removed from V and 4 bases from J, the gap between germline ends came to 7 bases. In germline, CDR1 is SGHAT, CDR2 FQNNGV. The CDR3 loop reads CASSLAVGYGYTF. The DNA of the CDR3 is TGTGCCAGCAGCTTAGCGGTGGGCTATGGCTACACCTTC.

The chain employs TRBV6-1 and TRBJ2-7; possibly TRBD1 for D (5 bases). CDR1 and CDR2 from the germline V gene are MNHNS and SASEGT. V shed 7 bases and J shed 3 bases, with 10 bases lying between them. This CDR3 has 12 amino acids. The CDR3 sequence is CASIKGYYEQYF. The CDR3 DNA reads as TGTGCCAGCATTAAGGGGTACTACGAGCAGTACTTC.

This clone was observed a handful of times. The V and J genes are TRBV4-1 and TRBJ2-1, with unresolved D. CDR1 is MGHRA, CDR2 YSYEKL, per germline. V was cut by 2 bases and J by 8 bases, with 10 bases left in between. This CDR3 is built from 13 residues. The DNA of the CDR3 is TGCGCCAGCAGCCAAACCCCGACCCATGAGCAGTTCTTC. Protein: CASSQTPTHEQFF.

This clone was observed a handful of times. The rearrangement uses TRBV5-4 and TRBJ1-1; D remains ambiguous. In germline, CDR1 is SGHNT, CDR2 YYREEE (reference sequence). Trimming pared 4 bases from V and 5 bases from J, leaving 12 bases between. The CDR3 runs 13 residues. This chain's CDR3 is CASSILGSTEAFF. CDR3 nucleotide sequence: TGTGCCAGCAGCATCCTGGGAAGTACTGAAGCTTTCTTT.